One and the same sample provided the 5 T cell receptor beta chains below, sequenced in a study of a mutant IDH1 vaccine in newly diagnosed glioma. Their antigens remain unidentified. Assay: immunoSEQ multiplex PCR; the TCRdb copy retains only in-frame clones and omits some. The table lists tens of thousands of clones, around four fifths of them singletons. Time point meaning: week 23, last vaccination. The investigators gave 300 ug of mutant IDH1 20-mer peptide in each vaccine dose, together with topical imiquimod. Specimen: PBMCs, collected from a glioma patient whose treatment included an IDH1 peptide vaccine. These receptors all come from a man aged 45-65 years with glioma.

The chain has TRBV30 and TRBJ1-1; possible D gene TRBD1, 5 bases. The CDR3 has 16 amino acids. Per germline, CDR1 GTSNPN and CDR2 SVGIG (reference sequence). V was cut by 3 bases and J by 4 bases, with 21 bases left in between. CDR3 protein: CAWRRRGSSLTTEAFF. The CDR3 region has the DNA TGTGCCTGGAGGCGGAGGGGCTCGTCTCTGACCACTGAAGCTTTCTTT.

V is TRBV14 and J is TRBJ1-2, with TRBD1 matching 7 bases. The CDR3 consists of 15 residues. J lost 1 base, V lost 6 bases, and 8 bases had no gene match. CDR1 is SGHDN and CDR2 is FVKESK in the germline V gene. Here the CDR3 DNA reads TGTGCCAGCAGTTCGGACAGGCGAGATAACTATGGCTACACCTTC. Translation: CASSSDRRDNYGYTF.

V and J are TRBV2 and TRBJ2-7; tentative D call: TRBD2 (5 bases). Trimming left V 6 bases short and J 6 bases short, with 15 bases between. Germline V CDR1 and CDR2: SNHLY, FYNNEI. The CDR3 totals 13 residues. The DNA of the CDR3 is TGTGCCAGCAGGGACTCCTGGGTGGGCGAGCAGTACTTC. This sequence encodes CASRDSWVGEQYF.

This clone has only one observation. This chain joins TRBV7-9 and TRBJ2-1, with no clear D. The CDR3 is 14 residues long. V shed 2 bases and J shed 4 bases, with 9 bases lying between them. Germline-derived CDR1 and CDR2 are SEHNR and FQNEAQ (reference sequence). CDR3 sequence: CASSLTGPYNEQFF. The CDR3 DNA reads TGTGCCAGCAGCTTAACTGGGCCGTACAATGAGCAGTTCTTC.

The rearrangement uses TRBV9 and TRBJ1-4; D call uncertain. Per the germline V gene, CDR1 is SGDLS and CDR2 is YYNGEE. V dropped 0 bases and J dropped 5 bases, with 8 bases sitting between them. The CDR3 is 14 amino acids. The CDR3 DNA follows: TGTGCCAGCAGCGTAGCTCCCAGGAATGAAAAACTGTTTTTT. Amino acids: CASSVAPRNEKLFF.